These T cell receptor beta chains were read from a single sample in a study of blood T cell repertoires in COVID-19. Using immunoSEQ multiplex PCR, the repertoire was profiled, and TCRdb retains in-frame clones only, with some absent. The data contain more than 200,000 clones, around 84% of them singletons. The sequenced material came from PBMCs or T cells enriched from blood (not recorded which). The receptors stem from a woman between 50 and 59 years old who had recovered from COVID-19. The CDR3 runs from the conserved cysteine through the conserved F or W. A D gene is named only where the DNA matches it firmly. Only part of the rows carry a size: once, few, many, or a class if the clone is expanded.

v_call: TRBV7-6
clone_size: -
j_call: TRBJ2-7
d_call: -
cdr3_aa: CASSLAQDYEQYF
cdr3_nt: TGTGCCAGCAGCTTAGCTCAGGACTACGAGCAGTACTTC

v_call: TRBV27
clone_size: many
j_call: TRBJ2-7
d_call: -
cdr3_aa: CASSFTPEAYEQYF
cdr3_nt: TGTGCCAGCAGTTTTACCCCAGAGGCCTACGAGCAGTACTTC

v_call: TRBV6-5
clone_size: -
j_call: TRBJ2-1
d_call: -
cdr3_aa: CASRILAGTHEQFF
cdr3_nt: TGTGCCAGCAGGATACTAGCAGGAACCCATGAGCAGTTCTTC

v_call: TRBV11-2
clone_size: -
j_call: TRBJ2-1
d_call: TRBD2
cdr3_aa: CASSFRASGSYNEQFF
cdr3_nt: TGTGCCAGCAGCTTTCGGGCTAGCGGATCCTACAATGAGCAGTTCTTC

v_call: TRBV19
clone_size: -
j_call: TRBJ2-3
d_call: -
cdr3_aa: CASNSLITDTQYF
cdr3_nt: TGTGCCAGTAACAGCTTAATCACAGATACGCAGTATTTT

v_call: TRBV18
clone_size: -
j_call: TRBJ1-2
d_call: -
cdr3_aa: CASSPDRTYGYTF
cdr3_nt: TGTGCCAGCTCACCAGACAGAACCTATGGCTACACCTTC

v_call: TRBV28
clone_size: -
j_call: TRBJ2-7
d_call: -
cdr3_aa: CASRTGPIGSYEQYF
cdr3_nt: TGTGCCAGCAGAACAGGACCCATCGGGTCCTACGAGCAGTACTTC

v_call: TRBV27
clone_size: -
j_call: TRBJ1-5
d_call: -
cdr3_aa: CASSLISRGDNQPQHF
cdr3_nt: TGTGCCAGCAGTTTAATTTCCAGGGGCGACAATCAGCCCCAGCATTTT

v_call: TRBV5-4
clone_size: -
j_call: TRBJ2-5
d_call: TRBD2
cdr3_aa: CASSPLPWTRPIQETQYF
cdr3_nt: TGTGCCAGCAGCCCTCTCCCTTGGACTAGACCAATCCAAGAGACCCAGTACTTC

v_call: TRBV19
clone_size: -
j_call: TRBJ1-2
d_call: -
cdr3_aa: CASSPIGRQGTNYGYTF
cdr3_nt: TGTGCCAGTAGTCCCATTGGTCGGCAGGGGACAAACTATGGCTACACCTTC

v_call: TRBV19
clone_size: few
j_call: TRBJ1-1
d_call: -
cdr3_aa: CASSIELGRATGSNFF
cdr3_nt: TGTGCCAGTAGTATAGAATTGGGAAGAGCCACGGGGTCGAATTTCTTT

v_call: TRBV19
clone_size: -
j_call: TRBJ2-2
d_call: TRBD2
cdr3_aa: CASSPGLAGSNTGELFF
cdr3_nt: TGTGCCAGTAGTCCAGGACTAGCGGGAAGTAACACCGGGGAGCTGTTTTTT

v_call: TRBV2
clone_size: -
j_call: TRBJ1-2
d_call: TRBD1
cdr3_aa: CASSLNKGTVAYGYTF
cdr3_nt: TGTGCCAGCAGTCTTAACAAAGGGACAGTCGCCTATGGCTACACCTTC

v_call: TRBV2
clone_size: -
j_call: TRBJ2-7
d_call: TRBD1
cdr3_aa: CASSGRTGDEQYF
cdr3_nt: TGTGCCAGCAGTGGGCGGACAGGGGACGAGCAGTACTTC

v_call: TRBV18
clone_size: -
j_call: TRBJ2-1
d_call: TRBD2
cdr3_aa: CASSPGLAWENEQFF
cdr3_nt: TGTGCCAGCTCACCGGGACTAGCTTGGGAGAATGAGCAGTTCTTC

v_call: TRBV6-5
clone_size: -
j_call: TRBJ1-1
d_call: -
cdr3_aa: CASSSGLLNTEAFF
cdr3_nt: TGTGCCAGCAGCTCGGGACTGCTGAACACTGAAGCTTTCTTT

v_call: TRBV6-5
clone_size: once
j_call: TRBJ1-5
d_call: -
cdr3_aa: CASSYDGNQPQHF
cdr3_nt: TGTGCCAGCAGTTACGACGGGAATCAGCCCCAGCATTTT

v_call: TRBV6-5
clone_size: -
j_call: TRBJ1-1
d_call: -
cdr3_aa: CASSYEGTGGGAFF
cdr3_nt: TGTGCCAGCAGTTACGAGGGTACGGGCGGTGGAGCTTTCTTT